This T cell receptor beta chain appears in the sequencing data of a study of identical twins. TCRdb fed the 5' RACE reads into MiXCR, producing one record per CDR3 protein. The sample holds under 800,000 distinct CDR3 sequences, 21% seen once. This CDR3 is 15 amino acids long. The V and J ends lost 0 bases and 7 bases respectively, with 14 bases between them. Germline V gene sequence: CDR1 SGHRS, CDR2 YFSETQ. This clonotype was counted ten times or more. In addition, the sample was reused for a study of T cells expressing NK-cell markers. Per that study: According to the study, TCR beta repertoires originated from sorted CD3+CD56+NKG2C+, CD3+CD56+NKG2C- and CD3+CD56-NKG2C+ T cells.

The origin of this receptor is a woman younger than 35 in good health. The chain has TRBV5-1 and TRBJ2-1; D is possibly TRBD1 or TRBD2 (5 bases each). Sequencing was carried out using PBMCs. CDR3 sequence: CASSLGGSTGNEQFF. Here the CDR3 DNA reads TGCGCCAGCAGCTTGGGGGGGTCAACGGGGAATGAGCAGTTCTTC.